Below are 32 T cell receptor beta chains sequenced from a single sample in a study of blood T cell repertoires in COVID-19 (dated by TCRdb to 2018 to 2021). The method was the immunoSEQ multiplex PCR assay. TCRdb carries this immuneACCESS record with in-frame sequences only. Its versions omit some clonotypes, under half of them owing to an unresolved V gene in the studies checked, with the rest unexplained. The sample table shows roughly 96,000 clones, and roughly 82% are seen once. The leading ten clones occupy about 17% of the sample. Sequencing was carried out using peripheral blood. The receptors originated from a man older than 75 with acute or convalescent COVID-19.

The rearrangement joins TRBV2 to TRBJ2-1; 7 bases agree with TRBD1. This CDR3 is 14 amino acids long. Looked up from germline, CDR1 is SNHLY and CDR2 is FYNNEI. V trimming: 5 bases; J trimming: 8 bases; junction bases outside the gene matches: 9. The CDR3 coding sequence is TGTGCCAGCAGTCGGTTACGACAGGGTGATGAGCAGTTCTTC. The encoded protein is CASSRLRQGDEQFF.

In this sample, this clone turned up once. The gene calls are TRBV7-2 and TRBJ2-1; the D gene is possibly TRBD1 (6 bases). With 5 bases removed from V and 5 bases from J, the gap between germline ends came to 10 bases. The CDR3 has 13 amino acids. Germline V gene data show CDR1 as SGHTA and CDR2 as FQGNSA. The CDR3 spells CASSIRTDNEQFF. For the CDR3, the DNA is TGTGCCAGCAGCATTCGGACAGACAATGAGCAGTTCTTC.

This clone was seen only once. V and J are TRBV11-2 and TRBJ2-7, with TRBD1 matching over 7 bases. Germline CDR1 is SGHAT and CDR2 is FQNNGV. V lost 5 bases to trimming and J lost 4 bases; unmatched junction nucleotides: 17. This CDR3 spans 17 amino acids. The CDR3 is CASSRVPDRAIGYEQYF. In DNA, the CDR3 is TGTGCCAGCAGCCGTGTCCCCGACAGGGCTATAGGATACGAGCAGTACTTC.

This chain links TRBV16 with TRBJ1-6; 8 bases match TRBD1. Germline trimming cut 4 bases from V and 8 bases from J; bases unmatched to any gene: 10. Germline CDR1 is KGHSY and CDR2 is FQNENV. This CDR3 has 16 amino acids. DNA for the CDR3: TGTGCCAGCAGCCCTTACCGGGACAGGTGGGATTCACCCCTCCACTTT. Residues: CASSPYRDRWDSPLHF.

This chain connects TRBV6-5 to TRBJ2-6; TRBD1 aligns across 9 bases. Germline values: CDR1 MNHEY, CDR2 SVGAGI. The junction had 7 bases not matched to a gene; V was cut back by 7 bases and J by 15 bases. The CDR3 is made up of 12 amino acids. CDR3 sequence (DNA): TGTGCCAGCAACAGGGGACAGGGTCGCCTGACTTTC. Protein: CASNRGQGRLTF.

V gene TRBV15 combines with J gene TRBJ1-5; TRBD1 agrees at 7 bases. V shed 4 bases and J 0 bases; nucleotides not matched to a gene: 9. CDR3 length: 17 amino acids. Germline V gene sequence: CDR1 LNHNV, CDR2 YYDKDF (reference sequence). DNA for the CDR3: TGTGCCACCAGCATTGACAGGGCGCGGAGTAGCAATCAGCCCCAGCATTTT. This sequence encodes CATSIDRARSSNQPQHF.

The chain couples TRBV27 to TRBJ1-5, with D possibly being TRBD1 (5 bases). The CDR3 covers 14 residues. Germline V lookup: CDR1 MNHEY, CDR2 SMNVEV (reference sequence). Trimming removed 4 bases from V and 10 bases from J, with 17 bases in between. CDR3 sequence: CASSSDGGLVPQHF. The CDR3 bases are TGTGCCAGCAGTTCAGACGGGGGTCTGGTTCCCCAGCATTTT.

This clone was detected a few times. The genes are TRBV6-6 and TRBJ1-1; 12 bases are a match to TRBD1. Unmatched junction bases numbered 11, after V lost 5 bases and J lost 10 bases. Germline CDR1 and CDR2: MNHNY and SVGAGI (reference sequence). The CDR3 is made up of 15 amino acids. This chain's CDR3 is CASSKRDRGRMTAFF. The CDR3 region has the DNA TGTGCCAGCAGTAAGCGGGACAGGGGGCGTATGACAGCTTTCTTT.

V usage is TRBV24-1 and J usage is TRBJ1-6; perhaps TRBD1 as D (6 bases). Trimming took 10 bases from V and 14 from J, leaving 20 bases between them. The CDR3 is made up of 13 amino acids. Germline V gene lookup returns CDR1 KGHDR and CDR2 SFDVKD. The CDR3, as DNA: TGTGCCACTAACAGGGCCCCGTCGGGAACCCTCCACTTT. Translated: CATNRAPSGTLHF.

J is TRBJ2-1 and V is TRBV5-1; possible D gene TRBD1, 6 bases. Trimming took 0 bases from V and 10 from J, leaving 14 bases between them. Germline assignment: CDR1 SGHRS and CDR2 YFSETQ. This CDR3 comprises 14 residues. The CDR3 region has the DNA TGCGCCAGCAGCTTGGAGGACAGCCCGAGGGAGCAGTTCTTC. This codes for CASSLEDSPREQFF.

The genes are TRBV29-1 and TRBJ2-6; weak D call: TRBD2 (5 bases). Trimming removed 6 bases at V and 0 bases at J, with 9 bases between. The germline gives CDR1 SQVTM, CDR2 ANQGSEA. The CDR3 sequence is 14 residues long. The CDR3 is CSVERPSGANVLTF. Here the CDR3 DNA reads TGCAGCGTCGAGCGGCCCTCTGGGGCCAACGTCCTGACTTTC. Full variable domain (missing parts from reference TRBV29-1 and TRBJ2-6): SAVISQKPSRDICQRGTSLTIQCQVDSQVTMMFWYRQQPGQSLTLIATANQGSEATYESGFVIDKFPISRPNLTFSTLTVSNMSPEDSSIYLCSVERPSGANVLTFGAGSRLTVL.

The rearrangement uses TRBV19 and TRBJ1-1, with 7 bases that match TRBD1. Germline assignment: CDR1 LNHDA and CDR2 SQIVND (reference sequence). The CDR3 runs to 15 residues. V lost 5 bases, J lost 2 bases, and 8 bases stayed unmatched. The CDR3 DNA sequence: TGTGCCAGTAGTCCCGGCGACAGGGTAAACACTGAAGCTTTCTTT. Protein sequence: CASSPGDRVNTEAFF.

The chain is built from TRBV5-4 and TRBJ2-7; 8 nucleotides align to TRBD1. The germline gives CDR1 SGHNT, CDR2 YYREEE (reference sequence). The CDR3 is 15 residues long. V dropped 2 bases and J dropped 5; count of bases not matched to a gene: 9. CDR3 region: CASSFTGTGSHEQYF. DNA of the CDR3: TGTGCCAGCAGCTTTACCGGGACAGGCAGTCACGAGCAGTACTTC. The whole variable domain, filled in from reference TRBV5-4 and TRBJ2-7, reads ETGVTQSPTHLIKTRGQQVTLRCSSQSGHNTVSWYQQALGQGPQFIFQYYREEENGRGNFPPRFSGLQFPNYSSELNVNALELDDSALYLCASSFTGTGSHEQYFGPGTRLTVT.

J is TRBJ2-7 and V is TRBV25-1; 11 positions agree with TRBD2. The CDR3 covers 17 residues. Germline V gene sequence: CDR1 MGHDK, CDR2 SYGVNS. V lost 5 bases to trimming and J lost 2 bases; unmatched junction nucleotides: 11. The CDR3 coding sequence is TGTGCCAGCAGTTCAAGTCTAGCGGGAGGTTTGACCTACGAGCAGTACTTC. Amino acid sequence: CASSSSLAGGLTYEQYF.

The chain has TRBV28 and TRBJ1-2; D is uncertain. The germline V gene encodes CDR1 MDHEN and CDR2 SYDVKM. V was pared by 6 bases and J by 2 bases, with 22 bases between. This CDR3 has 17 residues. The CDR3 nucleotides read TGTGCCAGCAGCTTAGCGACAACGACGGCAAGAAACTATGGCTACACCTTC. Amino acid sequence: CASSLATTTARNYGYTF.

The V call is TRBV4-3, the J call TRBJ2-7; 11 bases are a match to TRBD2. This CDR3 is 16 amino acids long. Germline V gene data show CDR1 as LGHNA and CDR2 as YSLEER. The V gene end was trimmed by 2 bases and the J gene end by 3 bases; junction bases not matched to a gene: 6. The CDR3 DNA reads as TGCGCCAGCAGCCAAACCCGGACTAGCGGGTTCTACGAGCAGTACTTC. Translation: CASSQTRTSGFYEQYF.

The rearrangement links TRBV6-6 to TRBJ2-1; D uncertain. Germline CDR1 MNHNY, CDR2 SVGAGI (reference sequence). CDR3 length: 13 residues. The germline V and J ends were trimmed by 0 bases and 6 bases, with 6 bases remaining between them. Here the CDR3 DNA reads TGTGCCAGCAGTTACTCTAGGAGCAATGAGCAGTTCTTC. Its protein is CASSYSRSNEQFF.

V and J are TRBV7-9 and TRBJ2-7, with 8 bases fitting TRBD2. Trimming removed 1 base from V and 0 bases from J; junction bases left unmatched: 5. The germline gives CDR1 SEHNR, CDR2 FQNEAQ (reference sequence). The CDR3 totals 16 residues. CDR3 sequence: CASSLDLGLASYEQYF. As DNA, the CDR3 is TGTGCCAGCAGCTTAGATTTAGGACTAGCCTCCTACGAGCAGTACTTC.

The chain combines TRBV19 with TRBJ2-1, with a tentative D call TRBD2 (5 bases). The CDR3 extends over 14 amino acids. Germline values: CDR1 LNHDA, CDR2 SQIVND (reference sequence). The V and J ends lost 7 bases and 4 bases respectively, with 14 bases between them. CDR3 amino acids: CASMAGPSYNEQFF. CDR3 coding DNA: TGTGCCAGTATGGCGGGCCCGTCGTACAATGAGCAGTTCTTC.

The chain recombines TRBV6-5 with TRBJ1-6; TRBD1 matches 9 bases. This CDR3 is 15 amino acids long. The ends lost 6 bases at V and 9 bases at J; junction bases unmatched: 9. Germline lookup yields CDR1 MNHEY and CDR2 SVGAGI. The CDR3: CASRPGQGRSSPLHF. CDR3 sequence (DNA): TGTGCCAGCAGACCGGGACAGGGCCGGAGTTCACCCCTCCACTTT.

This clone has more than one count but fewer than ten. The CDR3 nucleotides are TGTGCCAGCAGCCCCCATACGCCAGGCTTCAAACACACGAACACTGAAGCTTTCTTT. This translates into CASSPHTPGFKHTNTEAFF. This chain joins TRBV21-1 and TRBJ1-1; the D segment call TRBD1 is taken from the table without a DNA check. TRBV21-1 is a known pseudogene. CDR3 length equals 19 residues.

In this sample, this clone turned up a few times. The chain is built from TRBV9 and TRBJ2-7; 8 bases agree with TRBD2. CDR3 size: 15 residues. Trimming cost V 3 bases and J 3 bases; bases outside gene matches: 8. Germline assignment: CDR1 SGDLS and CDR2 YYNGEE. The CDR3 sequence is CASSAGAAGGYEQYF. In nucleotides, the CDR3 is TGTGCCAGCAGCGCCGGGGCGGCGGGGGGCTACGAGCAGTACTTC.

The rearrangement joins TRBV11-2 to TRBJ1-5; D possibly corresponds to TRBD1 (6 bases). The CDR3 runs to 16 residues. Trimming stripped 5 bases from V and 3 bases from J, with 17 bases between. CDR1 is SGHAT and CDR2 is FQNNGV in the germline V gene. DNA for the CDR3: TGTGCCAGCAGCCCGACTGCGGACAGATACAATCAGCCCCAGCATTTT. Translation gives CASSPTADRYNQPQHF.

This sequence joins TRBV7-2 and TRBJ2-7; 13 bases agree with TRBD2. From germline, CDR1 is SGHTA and CDR2 FQGNSA. The length of the CDR3 is 15 residues. V lost 4 bases, J lost 4 bases, and 4 bases stayed unmatched. CDR3 DNA sequence: TGTGCCAGCAGCTCCAGGACTAGCGGGGGTTACGAGCAGTACTTC. Protein product: CASSSRTSGGYEQYF.

Worth noting for this clone: Other nucleotide sequences in the sample specify the same CDR3. This chain uses TRBV30 with TRBJ1-5, with D possibly TRBD1 on 5 matching bases. V lost 0 bases and J 7 bases, leaving 10 bases between the germline ends. Germline CDR1 and CDR2: GTSNPN and SVGIG (reference sequence). The CDR3 spans 13 residues. The CDR3 here is CAWSVQGGQPQHF. The CDR3 nucleotides are TGTGCCTGGAGTGTTCAGGGAGGACAGCCCCAGCATTTT.

This rearrangement joins TRBV27 to TRBJ2-6; D remains ambiguous. Trimming removed 6 bases from V and 3 bases from J, with 6 bases in between. The CDR3 covers 13 residues. Germline CDR1 is MNHEY and CDR2 is SMNVEV (reference sequence). Here the CDR3 reads CASSSYGANVLTF. CDR3 nucleotide sequence: TGTGCCAGCAGCTCCTATGGGGCCAACGTCCTGACTTTC.

The chain combines TRBV7-2 with TRBJ2-3; D is undetermined. The germline gives CDR1 SGHTA, CDR2 FQGNSA. This CDR3 is built from 13 residues. Deletions cut 5 bases from V and 1 base from J, with 7 bases between. The CDR3 region is CASSPTGTDTQYF. The CDR3, as DNA: TGTGCCAGCAGCCCTACAGGCACAGATACGCAGTATTTT.

The chain is built from TRBV19 and TRBJ1-5, with D hard to call. CDR3 length equals 14 residues. Germline V gives CDR1 LNHDA, CDR2 SQIVND (reference sequence). The V and J ends lost 3 bases and 1 base respectively, with 7 bases between them. CDR3 sequence reads: CASSIYQSNQPQHF. The CDR3 DNA reads as TGTGCCAGTAGTATCTACCAAAGCAATCAGCCCCAGCATTTT.

The chain employs TRBV6-6 and TRBJ1-4; D unclear. V lost 6 bases, J lost 6 bases, and 8 bases lay in between. The CDR3 has 12 residues. Looked up from germline, CDR1 is MNHNY and CDR2 is SVGAGI (reference sequence). The CDR3 region is CASRPGDEKLFF. The CDR3 DNA follows: TGTGCCAGCAGACCCGGGGATGAAAAACTGTTTTTT.

This clone was picked up one time. This chain uses TRBV19 with TRBJ2-7, with D perhaps matching TRBD1 (6 bases). Germline-derived CDR1 and CDR2 are LNHDA and SQIVND (reference sequence). V was clipped by 8 bases and J by 2 bases, with 16 bases between them. The length of the CDR3 is 14 residues. For the CDR3, the DNA is TGTGCCAGTCCGTTGAGGGGGTTAGCCTACGAGCAGTACTTC. Translation: CASPLRGLAYEQYF.

The gene calls are TRBV3-1 (or the pseudogene TRBV3-2) and TRBJ1-1; D may be TRBD1 (6 bases). Per germline, CDR1 LGHDT and CDR2 YNNKEL (reference sequence). Trimming took 0 bases from V and 3 from J, leaving 17 bases between them. This CDR3 region has 17 residues. The CDR3 protein is CASSQESLGTTDTEAFF. The CDR3 coding sequence is TGTGCCAGCAGCCAAGAGAGTTTAGGGACAACGGACACTGAAGCTTTCTTT.

The chain is built from TRBV11-2 and TRBJ1-1; 7 bases are a match to TRBD1. Trimming cost V 6 bases and J 3 bases; bases outside gene matches: 13. Germline loops: CDR1 SGHAT, CDR2 FQNNGV. This CDR3 spans 16 amino acids. The CDR3 region is CASSSTGVKGDTEAFF. CDR3 sequence (DNA): TGTGCCAGCAGTTCCACAGGGGTAAAGGGAGACACTGAAGCTTTCTTT.